The source of this TCR beta chain is a study of shared clonotypes between healthy human individuals. This clone was found once. What it recognizes is unknown. TCRdb keeps only in-frame clones here, not all; method: immunoSEQ multiplex PCR. The sample records under 2.5 million clones, 85% to 95% being singletons. Whole-study findings and limits: Among several donors, about 5% of naive CD4 clonotypes were found in common. Generation probabilities were higher for clonotypes shared across all four sorted-subset donors than for unshared ones.

With V trimmed by 4 bases and J by 2 bases, 2 bases remained unmatched. The CDR3 is made up of 16 amino acids. Germline-derived CDR1 and CDR2 are MNHNS and SASEGT. The rearrangement joins TRBV6-1 to TRBJ2-5; 15 nucleotides match TRBD2. Sample: naive CD4+ T cells from PBMCs. Regarding subset: CD45RA+ positively selected. This TCR was recovered from a man younger than 30 in good health. Some clones in this sample may be carry-over from other donors' samples. CDR3 in DNA: TGTGCCAGCAGTGGGGGACTAGCGGGAGGACAAGAGACCCAGTACTTC. Its translation: CASSGGLAGGQETQYF.